This TCR beta chain stems from a study of shared clonotypes between healthy human individuals. As defined, naive CD8 cells were CD45RO-negative and positively selected for CCR7, with terminally differentiated effector memory CD45RA+ cells excluded. Study-level points and caveats: Incompleteness in sorted-subset sequencing, despite large depth, was shown by rarefaction. Some naive CD4 clonotypes, 4.5% to 5.5%, turned up in common across a handful of donors.

Profiling relied on immunoSEQ multiplex PCR, and the TCRdb table lists in-frame clones only, not all of them. The repertoire has 700,000 to 950,000 clones, around 96% of them found once; the top ten carry less than 0.25%. Germline V gene sequence: CDR1 MNHEY, CDR2 SVGAGI. The CDR3 has 13 amino acids. Trimming took 2 bases from V and 5 from J, leaving 7 bases between them. Turning to this clone: The antigen remains undetermined.

Sequencing was carried out using naive CD8+ T cells sorted from blood. This TCR derives from a young man in good health. The chain employs TRBV6-5 and TRBJ2-1, with no clear D. Here the CDR3 DNA reads TGTGCCAGCAGTTACGGCCTGGACAATGAGCAGTTCTTC. Translation: CASSYGLDNEQFF.